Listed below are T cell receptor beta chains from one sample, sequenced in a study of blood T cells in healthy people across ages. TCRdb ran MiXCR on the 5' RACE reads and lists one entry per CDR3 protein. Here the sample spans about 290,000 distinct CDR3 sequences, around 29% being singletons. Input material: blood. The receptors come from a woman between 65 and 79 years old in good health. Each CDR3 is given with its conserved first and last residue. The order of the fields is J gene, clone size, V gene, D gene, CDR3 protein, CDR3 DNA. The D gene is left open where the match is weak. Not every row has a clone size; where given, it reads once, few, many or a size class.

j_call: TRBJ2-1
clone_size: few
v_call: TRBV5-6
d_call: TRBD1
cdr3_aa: CASSLEGQGANEQFF
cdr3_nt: TGTGCCAGCAGCTTGGAGGGACAGGGGGCCAATGAGCAGTTCTTC

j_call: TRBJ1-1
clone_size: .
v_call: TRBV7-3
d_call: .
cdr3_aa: CASSPLPTAEAFF
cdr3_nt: TGTGCCAGCAGCCCTCTTCCGACAGCGGAAGCTTTCTTT

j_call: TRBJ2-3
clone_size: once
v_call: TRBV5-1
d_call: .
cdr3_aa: CASSLTGLTTDTQYF
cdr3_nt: TGCGCCAGCAGCTTAACAGGTCTTACCACAGATACGCAGTATTTT

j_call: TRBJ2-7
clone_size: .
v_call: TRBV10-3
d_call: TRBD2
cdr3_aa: CAIKAGGGSYEQYF
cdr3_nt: TGTGCCATCAAGGCGGGAGGTGGGTCCTACGAGCAGTACTTC

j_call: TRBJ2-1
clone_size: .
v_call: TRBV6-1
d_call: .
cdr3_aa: CASSEGRGMYNEQFF
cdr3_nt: TGTGCCAGCAGTGAAGGCAGGGGAATGTACAATGAGCAGTTCTTC

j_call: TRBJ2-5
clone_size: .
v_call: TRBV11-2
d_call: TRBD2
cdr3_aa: CASSLGFGTASGRGQETQYF
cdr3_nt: TGTGCCAGCAGCTTAGGTTTTGGGACGGCTAGCGGGAGAGGACAAGAGACCCAGTACTTC

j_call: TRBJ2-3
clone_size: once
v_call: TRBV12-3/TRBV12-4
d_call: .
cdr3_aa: CASSFQALRPDAEYF
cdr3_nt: TGTGCCAGCAGTTTCCAGGCACTGAGGCCAGATGCGGAGTATTTT

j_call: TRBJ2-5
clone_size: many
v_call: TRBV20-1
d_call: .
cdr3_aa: CSAGDLQETQYF
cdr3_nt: TGCAGTGCTGGAGACTTGCAAGAGACCCAGTACTTC

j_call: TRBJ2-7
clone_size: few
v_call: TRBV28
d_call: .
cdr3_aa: CASSLGGGGPVYEQYF
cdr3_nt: TGTGCCAGCAGTTTGGGAGGAGGAGGGCCCGTTTACGAGCAGTACTTC

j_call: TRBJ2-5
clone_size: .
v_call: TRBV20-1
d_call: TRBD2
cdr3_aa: CSAKQLAGGLHQETQYF
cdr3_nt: TGCAGTGCCAAGCAACTAGCGGGAGGCCTCCACCAAGAGACCCAGTACTTC

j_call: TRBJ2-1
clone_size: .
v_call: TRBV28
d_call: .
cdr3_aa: CASTPGSGTYNEQFF
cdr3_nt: TGTGCCAGCACCCCTGGGAGCGGAACCTACAATGAGCAGTTCTTC

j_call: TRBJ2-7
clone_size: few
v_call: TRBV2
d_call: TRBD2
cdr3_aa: CASSGGGGGPYEQYF
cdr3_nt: TGTGCCAGCAGTGGGGGGGGTGGCGGCCCCTACGAGCAGTACTTC

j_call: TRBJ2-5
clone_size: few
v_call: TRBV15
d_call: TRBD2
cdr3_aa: CATSSDSGRETQYF
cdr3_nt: TGTGCCACCAGCAGCGATAGCGGGAGAGAGACCCAGTACTTC

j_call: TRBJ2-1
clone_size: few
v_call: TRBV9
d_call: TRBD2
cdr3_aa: CASSVAAGGSWNEQFF
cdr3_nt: TGTGCCAGCAGCGTGGCAGCGGGAGGGAGTTGGAATGAGCAGTTCTTC

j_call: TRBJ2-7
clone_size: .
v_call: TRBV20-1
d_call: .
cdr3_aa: CSARMGKDYEQYF
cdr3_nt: TGCAGTGCTAGGATGGGGAAGGACTACGAGCAGTACTTC

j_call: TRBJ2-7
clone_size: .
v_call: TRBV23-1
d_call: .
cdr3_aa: CASSQGDRTYEQYF
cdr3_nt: TGCGCCAGCAGTCAAGGGGACCGGACCTACGAGCAGTACTTC

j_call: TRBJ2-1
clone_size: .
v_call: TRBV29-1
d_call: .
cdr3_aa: CSVEVGQRAYNEQFF
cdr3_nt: TGCAGCGTTGAAGTGGGCCAAAGGGCCTACAATGAGCAGTTCTTC

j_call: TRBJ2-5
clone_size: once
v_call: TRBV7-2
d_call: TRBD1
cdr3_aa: CASSQTGGEETQYF
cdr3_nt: TGTGCCAGTAGTCAGACAGGGGGCGAAGAGACCCAGTACTTC

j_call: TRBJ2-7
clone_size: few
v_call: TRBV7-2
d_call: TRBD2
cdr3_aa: CASSLGASGSYEQYF
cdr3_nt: TGTGCCAGCAGCTTAGGGGCTAGCGGGAGTTACGAGCAGTACTTC

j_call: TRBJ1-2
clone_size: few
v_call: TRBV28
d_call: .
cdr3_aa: CASSFTERDTTEGYTF
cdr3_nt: TGTGCCAGCAGTTTTACCGAACGGGACACCACGGAGGGCTACACCTTC

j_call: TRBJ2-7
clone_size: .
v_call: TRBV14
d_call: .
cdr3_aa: CASSHREADNEQYF
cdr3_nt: TGTGCCAGCAGCCACCGGGAAGCGGATAACGAGCAGTACTTC

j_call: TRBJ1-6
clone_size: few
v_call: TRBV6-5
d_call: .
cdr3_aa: CASSYSSSGGSPLHF
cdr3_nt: TGTGCCAGCAGTTACTCTTCCTCCGGGGGTTCACCCCTCCACTTT

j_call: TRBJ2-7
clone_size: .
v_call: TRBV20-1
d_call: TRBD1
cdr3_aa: CSASLIGQATYEQYF
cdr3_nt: TGCAGTGCTAGCCTAATCGGACAGGCGACCTACGAGCAGTACTTC

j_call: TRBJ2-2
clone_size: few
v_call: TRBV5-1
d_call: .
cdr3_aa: CASSHDPNTGELFF
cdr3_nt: TGCGCCAGCAGCCACGACCCGAACACCGGGGAGCTGTTTTTT

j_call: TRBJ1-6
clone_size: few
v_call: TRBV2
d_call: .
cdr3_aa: CASGGSYNSPLHF
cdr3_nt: TGTGCCAGCGGAGGGTCCTATAATTCACCCCTCCACTTT

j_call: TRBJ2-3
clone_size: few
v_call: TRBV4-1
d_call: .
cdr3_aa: CASSPRGRQGSVTDTQYF
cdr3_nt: TGCGCCAGCAGCCCCAGGGGACGCCAGGGCTCTGTGACAGATACGCAGTATTTT

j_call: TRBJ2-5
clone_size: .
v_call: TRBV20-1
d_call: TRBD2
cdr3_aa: CSAKGTSGAQETQYF
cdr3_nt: TGCAGTGCTAAAGGGACTAGCGGAGCTCAAGAGACCCAGTACTTC

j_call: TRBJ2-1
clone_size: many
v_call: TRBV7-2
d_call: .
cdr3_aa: CASSLGDIRGNEQFF
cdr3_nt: TGTGCCAGCAGCTTAGGAGATATCAGGGGCAATGAGCAGTTCTTC

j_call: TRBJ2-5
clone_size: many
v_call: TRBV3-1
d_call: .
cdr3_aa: CASSQATKGTQYF
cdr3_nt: TGTGCCAGCAGCCAAGCGACTAAGGGGACCCAGTACTTC

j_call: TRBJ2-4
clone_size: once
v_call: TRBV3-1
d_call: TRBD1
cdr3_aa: CASSNRGFAKNIQYF
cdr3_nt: TGTGCCAGCAGCAACAGGGGTTTTGCCAAAAACATTCAGTACTTC

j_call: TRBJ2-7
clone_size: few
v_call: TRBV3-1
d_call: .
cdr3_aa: CASSQDLGLGGSYEQYF
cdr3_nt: TGTGCCAGCAGCCAAGATCTCGGTTTGGGCGGCTCCTACGAGCAGTACTTC

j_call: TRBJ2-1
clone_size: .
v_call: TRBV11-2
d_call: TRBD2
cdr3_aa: CASSLGWRASGSHEQFF
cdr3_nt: TGTGCCAGCAGCTTAGGCTGGAGGGCTAGCGGGAGCCATGAGCAGTTCTTC

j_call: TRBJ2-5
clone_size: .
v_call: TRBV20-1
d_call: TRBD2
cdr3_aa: CSAPRGTSGVWETQYF
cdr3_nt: TGCAGTGCTCCGAGAGGGACTAGCGGCGTTTGGGAGACCCAGTACTTC

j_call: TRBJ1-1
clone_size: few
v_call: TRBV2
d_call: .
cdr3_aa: CASRGFNTEAFF
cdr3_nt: TGTGCCAGCAGGGGGTTCAACACTGAAGCTTTCTTT

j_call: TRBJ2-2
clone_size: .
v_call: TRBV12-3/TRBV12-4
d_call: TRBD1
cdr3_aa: CASSFRTGPPGELFF
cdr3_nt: TGTGCCAGCAGTTTCCGGACAGGACCGCCCGGGGAGCTGTTTTTT

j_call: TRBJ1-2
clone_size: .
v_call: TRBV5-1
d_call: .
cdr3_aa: CASSLGGGSNYGYTF
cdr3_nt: TGCGCCAGCAGCTTGGGAGGCGGATCTAACTATGGCTACACCTTC

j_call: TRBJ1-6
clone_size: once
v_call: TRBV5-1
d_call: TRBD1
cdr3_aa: CASSYSMTGGDSPLHF
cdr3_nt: TGCGCCAGCAGCTATTCGATGACAGGGGGAGATTCACCCCTCCACTTT

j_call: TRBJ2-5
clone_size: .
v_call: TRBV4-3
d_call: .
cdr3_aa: CASSQDWDPGETQYF
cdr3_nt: TGCGCCAGCAGCCAAGATTGGGACCCGGGAGAGACCCAGTACTTC

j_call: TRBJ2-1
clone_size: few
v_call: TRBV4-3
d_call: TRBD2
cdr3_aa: CASSLGTSGPYNEQFF
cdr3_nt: TGCGCCAGCAGCCTCGGGACTAGCGGTCCTTACAATGAGCAGTTCTTC

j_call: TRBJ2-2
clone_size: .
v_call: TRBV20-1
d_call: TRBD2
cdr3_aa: CSAYTSAGELFF
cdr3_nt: TGCAGTGCTTATACTAGCGCCGGGGAGCTGTTTTTT

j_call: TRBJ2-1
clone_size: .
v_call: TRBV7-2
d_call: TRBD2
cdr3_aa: CASSHRTGTSGSSYNEQFF
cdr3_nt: TGTGCCAGCAGCCACCGAACCGGGACTAGCGGGAGTTCCTACAATGAGCAGTTCTTC

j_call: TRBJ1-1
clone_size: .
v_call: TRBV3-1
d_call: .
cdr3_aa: CASSRQSPTEAFF
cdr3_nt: TGTGCCAGCAGCCGACAGTCTCCCACTGAAGCTTTCTTT

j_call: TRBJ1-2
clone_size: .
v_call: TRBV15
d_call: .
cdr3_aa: CATSRGGDSYYGYTF
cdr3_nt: TGTGCCACCAGCAGAGGCGGGGATTCTTACTATGGCTACACCTTC